Listed here are 32 T cell receptor beta chains from one sample, sequenced in a study of siplizumab effects on memory and regulatory T cells. Here immunoSEQ multiplex PCR was the method, and the copy in TCRdb shows in-frame clones only, minus some. The sample has some 15,000 clones; around 43% are singletons. No antigen has been assigned to these receptors. Coculturing at 37°C lasted around six days for the mixed lymphocyte reaction cells. The sequenced sample was CFSE-low (dividing) CD4+ T cells sorted from an allogeneic mixed lymphocyte reaction. These receptors all stem from a human donor in good health; the cells came from an allogeneic mixed lymphocyte reaction. Some clones in this sample may be carry-over from other donors' samples.

In regard to this clone: Relative to the germline gene, one junction end is altered; a read error may explain this. This sequence joins TRBV2 and TRBJ2-7; TRBD1 aligns across 9 bases. There are 14 residues in the CDR3. Looked up from germline, CDR1 is SNHLY and CDR2 is FYNNEI. The CDR3 DNA reads as TGTGCCAGCAGTGCCCTACAGGGGGCCTACAAGCAGTACTTC. It translates to CASSALQGAYKQYF.

The rearrangement uses TRBV19 and TRBJ1-4; D call uncertain. CDR3 length: 14 amino acids. Per the germline V gene, CDR1 is LNHDA and CDR2 is SQIVND (reference sequence). The V end lost 4 bases, the J end lost 2 bases, and 8 bases lay between the germline ends. The CDR3 region is CASSKWVTNEKLFF. The CDR3 DNA is TGTGCCAGTAGTAAATGGGTTACTAATGAAAAACTGTTTTTT.

This chain connects TRBV7-9 to TRBJ1-5; D might be TRBD1 (5 bases). Germline assignment: CDR1 SEHNR and CDR2 FQNEAQ (reference sequence). There are 18 residues in the CDR3. V shed 0 bases and J shed 4 bases, with 19 bases lying between them. CDR3 amino acids: CASSLAGTGGSGNQPQHF. The CDR3 DNA follows: TGTGCCAGCAGCTTAGCGGGCACGGGGGGAAGTGGAAATCAGCCCCAGCATTTT.

The chain carries TRBV11-2 and TRBJ1-4; D not certain. V was trimmed by 2 bases and J by 5 bases, leaving 12 bases between them. This CDR3 contains 15 residues. Germline loops: CDR1 SGHAT, CDR2 FQNNGV. The CDR3 nucleotides are TGTGCCAGCAGCTTACAAACCGCAAAAAATGAAAAACTGTTTTTT. Amino acid sequence: CASSLQTAKNEKLFF.

This chain links TRBV4-2 with TRBJ2-7; 15 positions match TRBD2. The V segment lost 4 bases and the J segment 5 bases; nucleotides outside the gene matches: 6. The CDR3 is 16 amino acids. The germline V gene has CDR1 LGHNA and CDR2 YNFKEQ. The CDR3 loop reads CASSPAGLAGGNEQYF. CDR3 DNA sequence: TGTGCCAGCAGCCCGGCGGGACTAGCGGGAGGAAACGAGCAGTACTTC.

This clone was recorded many times. The V and J genes are TRBV6-5 and TRBJ1-5; D is uncertain. The CDR3 runs 14 residues. Between the trimmed V and J ends, which lost 4 bases and 4 bases, there was a span of 11 bases. Germline V gives CDR1 MNHEY, CDR2 SVGAGI. DNA of the CDR3: TGTGCCAGCAGTTTGGCCAGGAGTAATCAGCCCCAGCATTTT. Amino acid sequence: CASSLARSNQPQHF.

The chain couples TRBV6-5 to TRBJ1-4; D gene uncertain. The germline V and J ends were trimmed by 7 bases and 0 bases, with 12 bases remaining between them. Looked up from germline, CDR1 is MNHEY and CDR2 is SVGAGI. The CDR3 spans 15 residues. CDR3 nucleotide sequence: TGTGCCAGCACGGCAAGGCCAACAACTAATGAAAAACTGTTTTTT. Protein: CASTARPTTNEKLFF.

The table lists this clone with a few counts. This rearrangement joins TRBV19 to TRBJ2-3, with D maybe TRBD2 (5 bases). The CDR3 runs 13 residues. The V gene's germline CDR1 is LNHDA and CDR2 SQIVND (reference sequence). V lost 4 bases to trimming and J lost 7 bases, with 12 bases between them. The CDR3 region has the DNA TGTGCCAGTAGTACCGCGAGCGGCAATACGCAGTATTTT. Residues: CASSTASGNTQYF.

This chain connects TRBV7-3 to TRBJ2-7; D is unresolved. Looked up from germline, CDR1 is SGHTA and CDR2 is FQGTGA. V was pared by 2 bases and J by 0 bases, with 8 bases between. The CDR3 has 14 residues. CDR3 DNA sequence: TGTGCCAGCAGCTTAGCGGCTAACTCCTACGAGCAGTACTTC. It encodes CASSLAANSYEQYF.

A few counts support this clone. This rearrangement joins TRBV6-1 to TRBJ1-6; 9 nucleotides line up with TRBD1. Germline loops: CDR1 MNHNS, CDR2 SASEGT. J lost 9 bases, V lost 3 bases, and 9 bases had no gene match. This CDR3 contains 16 residues. The chain's CDR3 is CASSDAGTGFSSPLHF. In DNA form, the CDR3 reads TGTGCCAGCAGTGATGCCGGGACAGGGTTTTCTTCACCCCTCCACTTT.

V gene TRBV19 combines with J gene TRBJ1-2, with D uncertain. The germline CDR1 and CDR2 sequences are LNHDA and SQIVND (reference sequence). V was clipped by 5 bases and J by 7 bases, with 14 bases between them. The CDR3 covers 13 residues. DNA of the CDR3: TGTGCCAGTAGTCCCCTGGGCGGTCTTGGCTACACCTTC. Protein product: CASSPLGGLGYTF.

The V call is TRBV10-1, the J call TRBJ2-7; 8 nucleotides match TRBD1. The CDR3 contains 13 residues. The V gene's germline CDR1 is WNHNN and CDR2 SYGVQD (reference sequence). The trim removed 3 bases at V and 3 bases at J, leaving 1 base unmatched. This CDR3 reads CASSEQGDYEQYF. The CDR3 region has the DNA TGCGCCAGCAGTGAACAGGGGGACTACGAGCAGTACTTC.

This clone has just a few counts. The rearrangement joins TRBV19 to TRBJ2-6, with a possible D match to TRBD1 (6 bases). This CDR3 has 16 residues. Germline V gives CDR1 LNHDA, CDR2 SQIVND (reference sequence). V dropped 5 bases and J dropped 3 bases, with 14 bases sitting between them. CDR3 protein: CASSPPTGHGANVLTF. As DNA, the CDR3 is TGTGCCAGTAGTCCGCCGACAGGCCATGGGGCCAACGTCCTGACTTTC.

The rearrangement joins TRBV28 to TRBJ1-1; D is undetermined. The ends were cut back, 2 bases at V and 11 bases at J, with 21 bases in the middle. The V gene's germline CDR1 is MDHEN and CDR2 SYDVKM. This CDR3 region has 15 residues. The CDR3 protein is CASSLTSESLFTAFF. The CDR3 DNA reads as TGTGCCAGCAGTTTAACTTCCGAATCGTTGTTCACGGCTTTCTTT. The whole variable domain, filled in from reference TRBV28 and TRBJ1-1, reads DVKVTQSSRYLVKRTGEKVFLECVQDMDHENMFWYRQDPGLGLRLIYFSYDVKMKEKGDIPEGYSVSREKKERFSLILESASTNQTSMYLCASSLTSESLFTAFFGQGTRLTVV.

This chain uses TRBV6-6 with TRBJ1-2; no definite D call. The V end was cut by 5 bases, the J end by 8 bases, with 24 bases between. Per the germline V gene, CDR1 is MNHNY and CDR2 is SVGAGI (reference sequence). CDR3 length equals 16 residues. The CDR3 loop is CASSITSGILHGGYTF. In DNA form, the CDR3 reads TGTGCCAGCAGTATTACCTCGGGGATACTCCACGGGGGCTACACCTTC.

The chain employs TRBV29-1 and TRBJ2-7, with 8 bases fitting TRBD2. Per germline, CDR1 SQVTM and CDR2 ANQGSEA. The CDR3 has 15 residues. J gave up 1 base and V 6 bases, and 11 bases lay outside the gene matches. The CDR3 here is CSVESGSGISYEQYF. In nucleotides, the CDR3 is TGCAGCGTAGAAAGTGGTAGCGGGATATCCTACGAGCAGTACTTC.

The J gene is TRBJ2-3, the V gene TRBV27, with D possibly being TRBD1 (6 bases). V was cut by 9 bases and J by 1 base, with 8 bases left in between. This CDR3 has 12 amino acids. Per germline, CDR1 MNHEY and CDR2 SMNVEV (reference sequence). CDR3 in amino acids: CARNRGTDTQYF. CDR3 nucleotide sequence: TGTGCCAGGAACAGGGGCACAGATACGCAGTATTTT.

This clone was recorded only once. This CDR3 reads CASSQSVGTGLGEQYF. The CDR3 DNA follows: TGCGCCAGCAGCCAATCTGTGGGGACAGGGTTGGGCGAGCAGTACTTC. The gene calls are TRBV4-3 and TRBJ2-7, with 9 bases identical to TRBD1. The germline V gene encodes CDR1 LGHNA and CDR2 YSLEER. V shed 2 bases, J shed 6 bases, and the junction held 11 bases outside the gene matches. The CDR3 spans 16 residues.

A few counts support this clone. V is TRBV18 and J is TRBJ2-5; no firm D call. The CDR3 extends over 14 amino acids. Germline assignment: CDR1 KGHSH and CDR2 LQKENI. The V and J ends lost 0 bases and 2 bases respectively, with 7 bases between them. The CDR3 reads CASSPPSTQETQYF. CDR3 DNA: TGTGCCAGCTCACCACCGTCTACGCAAGAGACCCAGTACTTC. Using reference TRBV18 and TRBJ2-5 for the parts outside the CDR3, the full variable domain is NAGVMQNPRHLVRRRGQEARLRCSPMKGHSHVYWYRQLPEEGLKFMVYLQKENIIDESGMPKERFSAEFPKEGPSILRIQQVVRGDSAAYFCASSPPSTQETQYFGPGTRLLVL.

The chain is built from TRBV7-9 and TRBJ2-3; no reliable D call. The CDR3 is 12 amino acids. The germline gives CDR1 SEHNR, CDR2 FQNEAQ (reference sequence). The germline V and J ends were trimmed by 4 bases and 2 bases, with 4 bases remaining between them. The CDR3 is CASSYNTDTQYF. CDR3 coding DNA: TGTGCCAGCAGCTACAACACAGATACGCAGTATTTT.

This sequence joins TRBV18 and TRBJ2-5; D unresolved. V dropped 0 bases and J dropped 3 bases, with 8 bases sitting between them. The germline gives CDR1 KGHSH, CDR2 LQKENI. This CDR3 is built from 14 residues. CDR3 nucleotide sequence: TGTGCCAGCTCACCACCTGGCCAGAAAGAGACCCAGTACTTC. The encoded protein is CASSPPGQKETQYF. The complete variable domain, with remaining parts taken from reference TRBV18 and TRBJ2-5, reads NAGVMQNPRHLVRRRGQEARLRCSPMKGHSHVYWYRQLPEEGLKFMVYLQKENIIDESGMPKERFSAEFPKEGPSILRIQQVVRGDSAAYFCASSPPGQKETQYFGPGTRLLVL.

This clone was recorded once. The chain combines TRBV2 with TRBJ2-7; D remains unclear. This CDR3 comprises 14 residues. The V gene lost 6 bases and the J gene lost 5 bases, with 17 bases spanning the gap. Germline V gene data show CDR1 as SNHLY and CDR2 as FYNNEI. The chain's CDR3 is CASSPGPRMNEQYF. The DNA for the CDR3 is TGTGCCAGCAGCCCCGGCCCTCGAATGAACGAGCAGTACTTC. The whole variable domain, filled in from reference TRBV2 and TRBJ2-7, reads EPEVTQTPSHQVTQMGQEVILRCVPISNHLYFYWYRQILGQKVEFLVSFYNNEISEKSEIFDDQFSVERPDGSNFTLKIRSTKLEDSAMYFCASSPGPRMNEQYFGPGTRLTVT.

About this clone itself: The junction and the germline gene differ at one end; a read error may be behind it. The chain is built from TRBV19 and TRBJ1-3; D unresolved. This CDR3 contains 17 residues. The V gene's germline CDR1 is LNHDA and CDR2 SQIVND (reference sequence). The CDR3 nucleotides read TGTGCCAGCAGTAGGGCTGGCACCCCTCGCTCTGGAAACACCATATATTTT. Protein sequence: CASSRAGTPRSGNTIYF.

This chain uses TRBV19 with TRBJ1-2; TRBD1 is a possible D gene (6 bases). V lost 3 bases and J lost 2, with 10 bases in between. The CDR3 runs to 14 residues. CDR1 and CDR2 (germline): LNHDA, SQIVND (reference sequence). This CDR3 reads CASSISTGNYGYTF. The CDR3 region has the DNA TGTGCCAGTAGTATTTCCACAGGGAACTATGGCTACACCTTC.

V gene TRBV6-5 combines with J gene TRBJ1-1; D gene uncertain. The CDR3 consists of 15 residues. Trimming shortened V by 4 bases and J by 5 bases, and 17 bases separated the two germline ends. The germline V gene encodes CDR1 MNHEY and CDR2 SVGAGI. CDR3 amino acids: CASSSRGVTETEAFF. CDR3 nucleotides: TGTGCCAGCAGTTCCCGCGGCGTGACCGAAACTGAAGCTTTCTTT.

The chain recombines TRBV5-1 with TRBJ2-7; D uncertain. The V gene lost 4 bases and the J gene lost 4 bases, with 12 bases spanning the gap. Germline V lookup: CDR1 SGHRS, CDR2 YFSETQ. This CDR3 contains 13 residues. The CDR3 nucleotides are TGCGCCAGCAGCCCCTCGTTGGGATACGAGCAGTACTTC. Translating gives CASSPSLGYEQYF.

V gene TRBV7-9 combines with J gene TRBJ1-1; D is undetermined. The CDR3 is made up of 14 amino acids. Trimming removed 4 bases from V and 4 bases from J, with 13 bases in between. Germline loops: CDR1 SEHNR, CDR2 FQNEAQ (reference sequence). In nucleotides, the CDR3 is TGTGCCAGCAGCTCCGGAGGGAGGGTCACTGAAGCTTTCTTT. This codes for CASSSGGRVTEAFF.

The gene calls are TRBV12-5 and TRBJ2-1; 8 nucleotides align to TRBD2. Looked up from germline, CDR1 is LGHNT and CDR2 is FRNRAP. CDR3 length: 14 residues. With V trimmed by 4 bases and J by 7 bases, 6 bases remained unmatched. The DNA of the CDR3 is TGTGCTAGTGGTTGGGCGGGAGGTAGGAATGAGCAGTTCTTC. Translated, it gives CASGWAGGRNEQFF.

As concerns this clone: A read error may account for a junction end that differs from germline. The chain couples TRBV28 to TRBJ2-2, with 10 bases aligning to TRBD2. This CDR3 has 16 amino acids. Germline V gene sequence: CDR1 MDHEN, CDR2 SYDVKM. The CDR3 is CASGLVAGGGGGELFF. CDR3 DNA sequence: TGTGCCAGCGGTTTGGTAGCGGGAGGTGGTGGCGGGGAGCTGTTTTTT.

This clone appeared a few times. This chain connects TRBV10-2 to TRBJ2-2, with 9 bases identical to TRBD1. The CDR3 has 14 amino acids. Germline CDR1 WSHSY, CDR2 SAAADI. V dropped 10 bases and J dropped 7; count of bases not matched to a gene: 10. The CDR3 DNA reads as TGCGCCACCTCCGGGACAGGGACGGTCGGGGAGCTGTTTTTT. Amino acids: CATSGTGTVGELFF.

By its share, this clone is medium-sized (0.01 to 0.1%). The gene calls are TRBV4-2 and TRBJ2-7; 10 nucleotides agree with TRBD2. V lost 1 base and J lost 5; bases outside the gene matches: 5. CDR3 length equals 15 residues. The V gene's germline CDR1 is LGHNA and CDR2 YNFKEQ. CDR3 nucleotide sequence: TGTGCCAGCAGCCAAGCTAGCGGGAGAAGGGACGAGCAGTACTTC. Encoded protein: CASSQASGRRDEQYF.

This clone has more than one count but fewer than ten. V usage is TRBV18 and J usage is TRBJ2-1; 12 bases are shared with TRBD2. The germline CDR1 and CDR2 sequences are KGHSH and LQKENI. The CDR3 sequence is 15 residues long. V lost 4 bases and J lost 8; bases outside the gene matches: 6. CDR3 protein: CASSRLAGGPYEQFF. DNA for the CDR3: TGTGCCAGCTCACGGCTAGCGGGAGGGCCTTATGAGCAGTTCTTC.